This T cell receptor (beta chain) was sequenced for a study of T cell repertoires in cytomegalovirus infection. Study context: Evidence of both CMV infection and a matching HLA type came from public TCR beta signatures. General observations from the study: What dominated the ex vivo response were HLA-C-restricted CMV-specific TCR beta clonotypes.

TCRdb passed the reads through MiXCR, listing each CDR3 protein once. There are 100,000 to 150,000 distinct CDR3 sequences in the sample; almost 9% occur only once, and 9.5% to 13% lies in the top ten. CDR3 length: 13 residues. Germline V CDR1 and CDR2: DFQATT, SNEGSKA (reference sequence). V lost 2 bases to trimming and J lost 3 bases, with 11 bases between them. For this clonotype: Its target is unknown.

The J gene is TRBJ2-7, the V gene TRBV20-1; perhaps TRBD2 as D (6 bases). This clonotype was sampled from a human donor in good health (CMV status not recorded). Some clones in this sample may be carry-over from other donors' samples. Sequenced sample: PBMCs. Here the CDR3 reads CSARPGLVYEQYF. CDR3 nucleotide sequence: TGCAGTGCTAGACCGGGACTCGTCTACGAGCAGTACTTC.